This T cell receptor beta chain appears in the sequencing data of a study of blood T cell repertoires in COVID-19. Study background: Researchers got acute and convalescent COVID-19 samples from the United States, Italy and Spain. The analysed material was cDNA or gDNA that came from T cells, B-cell-depleted T cells, or PBMCs.

Original processing notes: Using reference gene primer amplification, nucleated cell counts were estimated. The protocol was immunoSEQ multiplex PCR, while the TCRdb copy is restricted to in-frame clones and leaves out a portion. Clonal size and the V and J genes are those of that table, whereas D and trimming came from the DNA. The sample records approximately 140,000 clones, more than 70% being singletons. Germline V lookup: CDR1 SGDLS, CDR2 YYNGEE. Trimming took off 0 bases at V and 6 bases at J, with 16 bases between the two ends. This CDR3 comprises 16 residues. The chain is built from TRBV9 and TRBJ1-3, with a weak D call TRBD1 (6 bases). Sequencing was performed on peripheral blood. The clonotype comes from a human donor in a cohort sampled during active COVID-19. The CDR3 bases are TGTGCCAGCAGCGTAGCTCTGGCCAGGGGAGAAAACACCATATATTTT. Amino acid sequence: CASSVALARGENTIYF.